The next 7 T cell receptor beta chains were all read from a single sample in a study of blood T cell repertoires in COVID-19. Assay: immunoSEQ multiplex PCR; the TCRdb copy retains only in-frame clones and omits some. The table records about 270,000 clones, approximately 82% of them present only once. The sequencing input was peripheral blood. The receptor source for this set is a woman between 18 and 29 years old with acute or convalescent COVID-19.

The genes are TRBV30 and TRBJ2-7, with 14 nucleotides matching TRBD2. Trimming took 2 bases from V and 9 from J; bases not matched to a gene: 6. Germline V gives CDR1 GTSNPN, CDR2 SVGIG (reference sequence). This CDR3 contains 14 residues. The CDR3 here is CAWSQGLAGVGQYF. CDR3 sequence (DNA): TGTGCCTGGAGTCAGGGACTAGCGGGAGTAGGGCAGTACTTC.

This clone was seen a few times. The chain couples TRBV18 to TRBJ1-5, with TRBD1 as a possible D gene (6 bases). V gave up 4 bases and J gave up 2 bases, with 18 bases separating them. This CDR3 has 17 amino acids. CDR1 and CDR2 from the germline V gene are KGHSH and LQKENI. The CDR3 is CASSLTDSIGGNQPQHF. CDR3 DNA: TGTGCCAGCTCACTAACGGACAGTATTGGAGGCAATCAGCCCCAGCATTTT.

The chain combines TRBV4-3 with TRBJ2-7; 9 bases map to TRBD2. V lost 5 bases to trimming and J lost 2 bases; unmatched junction nucleotides: 10. CDR1 and CDR2 (germline): LGHNA, YSLEER. The CDR3 has 16 residues. This CDR3 reads CASSYAQGLAAYEQYF. The CDR3 DNA reads as TGCGCCAGCAGCTACGCGCAGGGACTAGCTGCCTACGAGCAGTACTTC.

CDR3 loop: CASEGLAGGGAKNIQYF. DNA of the CDR3: TGTGCCAGCGAGGGACTAGCGGGAGGGGGTGCCAAAAACATTCAGTACTTC. This chain links TRBV28 with TRBJ2-4, with TRBD2 matching 16 bases. Germline lookup yields CDR1 MDHEN and CDR2 SYDVKM. This CDR3 region has 17 residues. J lost 1 base, V lost 8 bases, and 5 bases had no gene match. The complete variable domain, with remaining parts taken from reference TRBV28 and TRBJ2-4, reads DVKVTQSSRYLVKRTGEKVFLECVQDMDHENMFWYRQDPGLGLRLIYFSYDVKMKEKGDIPEGYSVSREKKERFSLILESASTNQTSMYLCASEGLAGGGAKNIQYFGAGTRLSVL.

This chain links TRBV28 with TRBJ2-2; maybe TRBD2 (6 bases). The V gene lost 2 bases and the J gene lost 0 bases, with 13 bases spanning the gap. The germline gives CDR1 MDHEN, CDR2 SYDVKM. The CDR3 runs to 17 residues. The CDR3 nucleotides are TGTGCCAGCAGTTTAACGGGCCTAGCGTCGAACACCGGGGAGCTGTTTTTT. This codes for CASSLTGLASNTGELFF.

The chain joins TRBV18 to TRBJ1-5; 7 bases are a match to TRBD1. In germline, CDR1 is KGHSH, CDR2 LQKENI. The CDR3 loop spans 15 amino acids. The V gene end was trimmed by 5 bases and the J gene end by 0 bases; junction bases not matched to a gene: 4. The CDR3 reads CASSNQGVSNQPQHF. DNA for the CDR3: TGTGCCAGCTCAAATCAGGGGGTTAGCAATCAGCCCCAGCATTTT.

This clone has a single count. The J gene is TRBJ2-2, the V gene TRBV18; tentatively, D is TRBD1 (5 bases). The CDR3 length is 19 residues. In germline, CDR1 is KGHSH, CDR2 LQKENI. Trimming cost V 0 bases and J 1 base, with 18 bases left between them. This CDR3 is CASSPPRKGRFQNTGELFF. CDR3 in DNA: TGTGCCAGCTCACCACCTAGAAAGGGGCGTTTTCAGAACACCGGGGAGCTGTTTTTT.